Listed here are 25 T cell receptor beta chains from one sample, sequenced in a study of CD8+ T cells in alopecia areata. Noted treatment: oral pan-JAK inhibitor, 5-10 mg twice daily. Extraction and reverse transcription of RNA yielded cDNA as the sequencing template. TCRdb's copy holds only in-frame clones and misses some; the assay was immunoSEQ multiplex PCR. In the table there are over 85,000 clones, approximately 66% of which are singletons. The sequences come from CD8+ T cells sorted from blood, collected at week 4, from a patient treated with tofacitinib. The receptor source for this set is a human donor with alopecia areata.

V usage is TRBV9 and J usage is TRBJ2-7; weak D call: TRBD2 (5 bases). CDR3 length: 13 residues. Germline CDR1 is SGDLS and CDR2 is YYNGEE. Trimming took off 4 bases at V and 3 bases at J, with 11 bases between the two ends. CDR3 nucleotide sequence: TGTGCCAGCAGCTATGGACTTAACTACGAGCAGTACTTC. Amino acids: CASSYGLNYEQYF.

A word on this clone: A read error may produce the germline difference seen at one junction end. The gene calls are TRBV29-1 and TRBJ2-7; TRBD1 is a possible D gene (7 bases). CDR1 and CDR2 (germline): SQVTM, ANQGSEA. The CDR3 spans 11 residues. DNA of the CDR3: TGCAGCGTTGACCGCGGGCAGGGGGGCCTATTC. It yields the protein CSVDRGQGGLF.

The V gene is TRBV2, the J gene TRBJ1-1; a possible D gene is TRBD1 (6 bases). The CDR3 has 15 amino acids. Germline V gene data show CDR1 as SNHLY and CDR2 as FYNNEI. V shed 2 bases and J shed 4 bases, with 14 bases lying between them. CDR3: CASSETRGLATEAFF. The CDR3 nucleotides are TGTGCCAGCAGTGAAACGCGGGGGCTGGCCACTGAAGCTTTCTTT.

Regarding this clone: An end of the junction differs from the germline gene, which may be a read error. V is TRBV7-3 and J is TRBJ2-2; 7 nucleotides agree with TRBD1. This CDR3 has 15 residues. Per the germline V gene, CDR1 is SGHTA and CDR2 is FQGTGA. The CDR3 protein is CASSSGTENTGELFF. CDR3 DNA sequence: TGTGCCAGCAGCTCCGGGACAGAGAACACTGGGGAGCTGTTTTTT. Drawing the rest from reference TRBV7-3 and TRBJ2-2, the complete variable domain is GAGVSQTPSNKVTEKGKYVELRCDPISGHTALYWYRQSLGQGPEFLIYFQGTGAADDSGLPNDRFFAVRPEGSVSTLKIQRTERGDSAVYLCASSSGTENTGELFFGEGSRLTVL.

The chain joins TRBV7-9 to TRBJ2-2; no reliable D call. Germline V CDR1 and CDR2: SEHNR, FQNEAQ (reference sequence). The ends were cut back, 4 bases at V and 2 bases at J, with 8 bases in the middle. The CDR3 spans 14 residues. The CDR3, as DNA: TGTGCCAGCAGCTACGTACTAAACACCGGGGAGCTGTTTTTT. It encodes CASSYVLNTGELFF.

The rearrangement links TRBV27 to TRBJ2-3; 10 nucleotides agree with TRBD2. This CDR3 spans 16 amino acids. Losses at the gene ends were 8 bases for V and 1 base for J; bases not matched to a gene: 9. Germline CDR1 reads MNHEY; CDR2 reads SMNVEV (reference sequence). The CDR3 DNA is TGTGCCAGCTCCCATTCCGGGACTAGCGGCACAGATACGCAGTATTTT. The encoded protein is CASSHSGTSGTDTQYF.

The rearrangement uses TRBV4-1 and TRBJ2-4; the D gene could be TRBD1 or TRBD2 (5 bases each). V lost 0 bases to trimming and J lost 7 bases, with 16 bases between them. Germline V gene data show CDR1 as MGHRA and CDR2 as YSYEKL. This CDR3 has 16 amino acids. The CDR3 reads CASSQDFSVGENIQYF. In DNA form, the CDR3 reads TGCGCCAGCAGCCAAGACTTTAGCGTAGGGGAGAACATTCAGTACTTC.

CDR3 loop: CASSLRDVPYEQYF. For the CDR3, the DNA is TGTGCCAGCAGCTTGCGGGACGTCCCCTACGAGCAGTACTTC. The J gene is TRBJ2-7, the V gene TRBV5-6; TRBD1 or TRBD2 may be the D gene (5 bases each). The CDR3 sequence is 14 residues long. Germline V gene sequence: CDR1 SGHDT, CDR2 YYEEEE. V gave up 1 base and J gave up 2 bases, with 10 bases separating them.

Regarding this clone: Compared with germline, one end of the junction differs, possibly owing to a read error. The chain uses TRBV7-3 and TRBJ2-1; D is tentatively TRBD1 or TRBD2 (5 bases each). The CDR3 has 15 residues. CDR1 is SGHTA and CDR2 is FQGTGA in the germline V gene. The CDR3 nucleotides read TGTGCCAGCAGCATTGGGACGCAGTCCTTCAATGAGCAGTTCTTC. Its translation is CASSIGTQSFNEQFF.

This clone was picked up a small number of times. The rearrangement joins TRBV27 to TRBJ2-1; 11 nucleotides agree with TRBD1. Unmatched junction bases numbered 4, after V lost 2 bases and J lost 7 bases. The CDR3 is 15 amino acids. The V gene's germline CDR1 is MNHEY and CDR2 SMNVEV (reference sequence). This CDR3 reads CASSLPGQGGNEQFF. CDR3 DNA: TGTGCCAGCAGTTTACCGGGACAGGGGGGAAATGAGCAGTTCTTC.

This clone was observed a handful of times. The gene calls are TRBV5-6 and TRBJ1-6; D is undetermined. V gave up 1 base and J gave up 10 bases, with 6 bases separating them. Per the germline V gene, CDR1 is SGHDT and CDR2 is YYEEEE. The CDR3 is 12 residues long. CDR3 nucleotides: TGTGCCAGCAGCTTGCTTTACTCACCCCTCCACTTT. Translating it yields CASSLLYSPLHF.

This clone was seen a single time. The chain carries TRBV30 and TRBJ1-1, with D uncertain. This CDR3 has 13 amino acids. The germline CDR1 and CDR2 sequences are GTSNPN and SVGIG (reference sequence). With 4 bases removed from V and 0 bases from J, the gap between germline ends came to 9 bases. The CDR3 coding sequence is TGTGCCTGGACTGAGGGATTGAACACTGAAGCTTTCTTT. Translated: CAWTEGLNTEAFF.

The sample holds one count of this clone. J is TRBJ2-3 and V is TRBV6-5, with D maybe TRBD2 (7 bases). Germline V gene lookup returns CDR1 MNHEY and CDR2 SVGAGI. This CDR3 is built from 14 residues. V was clipped by 4 bases and J by 1 base, with 9 bases between them. Here the CDR3 DNA reads TGTGCCAGCAGTTTGGGGGGGCGCACAGATACGCAGTATTTT. Translated: CASSLGGRTDTQYF.

The V gene is TRBV5-6, the J gene TRBJ2-3, with 7 bases lining up with TRBD2. The CDR3 extends over 17 amino acids. Germline V gives CDR1 SGHDT, CDR2 YYEEEE. Trimming removed 5 bases from V and 2 bases from J; junction bases left unmatched: 14. In nucleotides, the CDR3 is TGTGCCAGCAGTCCCACCTTCACCGGGGGGAACACAGATACGCAGTATTTT. Amino acid sequence: CASSPTFTGGNTDTQYF. Full variable domain (remainder filled in from reference TRBV5-6 and TRBJ2-3): DAGVTQSPTHLIKTRGQQVTLRCSPKSGHDTVSWYQQALGQGPQFIFQYYEEEERQRGNFPDRFSGHQFPNYSSELNVNALLLGDSALYLCASSPTFTGGNTDTQYFGPGTRLTVL.

This clone was observed once. The chain links TRBV7-8 to TRBJ2-7; D unclear. Germline assignment: CDR1 SGHVS and CDR2 FQNEAQ. This CDR3 is built from 11 residues. With 5 bases removed from V and 3 bases from J, the gap between germline ends came to 5 bases. Here the CDR3 reads CASSTYYEQYF. In DNA, the CDR3 is TGTGCCAGCAGCACCTACTACGAGCAGTACTTC.

This clone has just a few counts. V usage is TRBV29-1 and J usage is TRBJ2-3; no reliable D call. CDR3 size: 11 residues. V shed 7 bases and J shed 0 bases, with 5 bases lying between them. CDR1 is SQVTM, CDR2 ANQGSEA, per germline. CDR3 amino acids: CSEGSTDTQYF. CDR3 nucleotides: TGCAGCGAGGGTAGCACAGATACGCAGTATTTT.

The chain has TRBV5-6 and TRBJ2-7; TRBD1 matches 12 bases. Germline V CDR1 and CDR2: SGHDT, YYEEEE. Trimming at V came to 2 bases and at J to 5 bases, leaving 8 bases not matched to a gene. The CDR3 spans 16 residues. This chain's CDR3 is CASSLYGTGGINEQYF. The CDR3 DNA reads TGTGCCAGCAGCTTATACGGGACAGGGGGCATCAACGAGCAGTACTTC.

The V call is TRBV6-6, the J call TRBJ2-3, with 10 positions matching TRBD2. The germline gives CDR1 MNHNY, CDR2 SVGAGI (reference sequence). The CDR3 has 14 amino acids. Trimming removed 5 bases from V and 2 bases from J; junction bases left unmatched: 1. The CDR3 region has the DNA TGTGCCAGCAGTGGGACTAGCGTCACAGATACGCAGTATTTT. Its protein is CASSGTSVTDTQYF.

The rearrangement links TRBV27 to TRBJ1-2; 9 bases align to TRBD1. Unmatched junction bases numbered 15, after V lost 6 bases and J lost 13 bases. Germline CDR1 is MNHEY and CDR2 is SMNVEV (reference sequence). The CDR3 spans 14 residues. The CDR3 region has the DNA TGTGCCAGCAGACAGACAGGGGGGATCCAAGGGTGCACCTTC. This gives the protein CASRQTGGIQGCTF.

J is TRBJ2-1 and V is TRBV7-2, with 10 positions matching TRBD2. There are 15 residues in the CDR3. Germline CDR1 and CDR2: SGHTA and FQGNSA. V lost 5 bases and J lost 8; bases outside the gene matches: 9. CDR3 sequence reads: CASSQGSSGSDEQFF. The CDR3 DNA is TGTGCCAGCAGCCAGGGGTCTAGCGGGAGCGATGAGCAGTTCTTC.

The J gene is TRBJ2-7, the V gene TRBV5-1; D may be TRBD1 (6 bases). In germline, CDR1 is SGHRS, CDR2 YFSETQ. The germline V and J ends were trimmed by 0 bases and 6 bases, with 16 bases remaining between them. The CDR3 runs to 15 residues. The CDR3 region is CASSLVVGGGGEQYF. As DNA, the CDR3 is TGCGCCAGCAGCTTGGTGGTTGGGGGCGGCGGCGAGCAGTACTTC.

The genes are TRBV30 and TRBJ1-2; D is unclear. Germline V CDR1 and CDR2: GTSNPN, SVGIG (reference sequence). Trimming removed 1 base from V and 4 bases from J, with 7 bases in between. This CDR3 has 12 amino acids. The CDR3 DNA sequence: TGTGCCTGGAGTGGGGAGTCCTATGGCTACACCTTC. As protein: CAWSGESYGYTF.

The genes are TRBV5-4 and TRBJ2-2, with 10 bases lining up with TRBD2. This CDR3 has 16 residues. The V segment lost 5 bases and the J segment 0 bases; nucleotides outside the gene matches: 4. Germline CDR1 SGHNT, CDR2 YYREEE (reference sequence). Here the CDR3 reads CASSSLAGSNTGELFF. CDR3 coding DNA: TGTGCCAGCAGTTCACTAGCGGGGTCGAACACCGGGGAGCTGTTTTTT.

The rearrangement joins TRBV7-9 to TRBJ2-1; 9 positions agree with TRBD2. Trimming cost V 3 bases and J 4 bases; bases outside gene matches: 7. The CDR3 covers 16 residues. Germline V gene sequence: CDR1 SEHNR, CDR2 FQNEAQ (reference sequence). The CDR3: CASSFFSGSGYNEQFF. Here the CDR3 DNA reads TGTGCCAGCAGCTTTTTTAGCGGGAGTGGGTACAATGAGCAGTTCTTC.

This sequence joins TRBV4-3 and TRBJ2-7; D unclear. The V gene's germline CDR1 is LGHNA and CDR2 YSLEER. V was clipped by 3 bases and J by 3 bases, with 9 bases between them. This CDR3 comprises 13 residues. The chain's CDR3 is CASSHEMGYEQYF. The CDR3 DNA reads as TGCGCCAGCAGCCATGAGATGGGCTACGAGCAGTACTTC.